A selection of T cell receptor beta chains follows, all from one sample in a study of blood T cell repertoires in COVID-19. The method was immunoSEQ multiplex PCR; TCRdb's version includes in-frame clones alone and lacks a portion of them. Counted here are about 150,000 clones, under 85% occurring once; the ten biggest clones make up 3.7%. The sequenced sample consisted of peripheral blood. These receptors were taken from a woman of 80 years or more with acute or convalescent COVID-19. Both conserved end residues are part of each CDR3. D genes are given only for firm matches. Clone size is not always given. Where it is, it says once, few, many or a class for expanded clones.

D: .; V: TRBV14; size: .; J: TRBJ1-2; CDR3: CASSQDRGGDNGYTF; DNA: TGTGCCAGCAGCCAAGACCGGGGAGGCGATAATGGCTACACCTTC
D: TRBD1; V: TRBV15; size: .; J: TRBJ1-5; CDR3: CATSRDKQGGQPQHF; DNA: TGTGCCACCAGCAGAGATAAGCAGGGGGGACAGCCCCAGCATTTT
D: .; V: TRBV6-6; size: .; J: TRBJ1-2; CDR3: CASSYSDSANYGYTF; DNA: TGTGCCAGCAGTTACTCGGACAGTGCTAACTATGGCTACACCTTC
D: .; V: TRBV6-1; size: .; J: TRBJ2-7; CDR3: CASSEVINPYEQYF; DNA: TGTGCCAGCAGTGAAGTAATTAATCCCTACGAGCAGTACTTC
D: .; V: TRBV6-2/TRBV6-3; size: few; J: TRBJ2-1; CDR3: CASSYSKSSYNEQFF; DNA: TGTGCCAGCAGTTATTCGAAGAGCTCCTACAATGAGCAGTTCTTC
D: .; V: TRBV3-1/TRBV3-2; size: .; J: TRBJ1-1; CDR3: CASSQDRAGAEAFF; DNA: TGTGCCAGCAGCCAAGATAGGGCAGGGGCTGAAGCTTTCTTT
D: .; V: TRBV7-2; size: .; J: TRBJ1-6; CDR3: CASSPPVFNSPLHF; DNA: TGTGCCAGCAGCCCCCCTGTCTTTAATTCACCCCTCCACTTT
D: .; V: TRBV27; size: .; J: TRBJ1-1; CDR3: CASSLSTAAGNTEAFF; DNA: TGTGCCAGCAGTTTATCTACCGCTGCCGGGAACACTGAAGCTTTCTTT
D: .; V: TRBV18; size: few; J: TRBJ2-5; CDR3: CASSPRREGETQYF; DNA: TGTGCCAGCTCACCAAGGAGGGAAGGAGAGACCCAGTACTTC
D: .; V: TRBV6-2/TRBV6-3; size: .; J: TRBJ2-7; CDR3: CASSSKSGHYEQYF; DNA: TGTGCCAGCAGCAGTAAATCGGGACACTACGAGCAGTACTTC
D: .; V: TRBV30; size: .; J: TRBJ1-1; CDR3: CAWRSSGIPNTEAFF; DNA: TGTGCCTGGAGATCCTCAGGGATCCCGAACACTGAAGCTTTCTTT
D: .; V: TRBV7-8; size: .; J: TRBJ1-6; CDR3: CASSLGLSPSPLHF; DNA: TGTGCCAGCAGCTTAGGGTTGAGCCCATCACCCCTCCACTTT
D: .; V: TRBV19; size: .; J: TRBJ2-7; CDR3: CASSTAGAYEQYF; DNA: TGTGCCAGTAGTACGGCAGGGGCCTACGAGCAGTACTTC
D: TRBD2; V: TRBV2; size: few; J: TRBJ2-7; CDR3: CASRDTSGRVYEQYF; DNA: TGTGCCAGCAGAGATACTAGCGGGAGGGTCTACGAGCAGTACTTC
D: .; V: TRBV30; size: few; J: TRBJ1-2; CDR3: CAWSVSSLGYTF; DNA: TGTGCCTGGAGTGTAAGCTCCCTAGGCTACACCTTC
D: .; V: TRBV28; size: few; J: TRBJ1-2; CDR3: CASTSGNGYTF; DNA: TGTGCCAGCACTTCAGGGAATGGCTACACCTTC
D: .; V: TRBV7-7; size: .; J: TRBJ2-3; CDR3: CASSPGTSTDTQYF; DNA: TGTGCCAGCAGCCCGGGGACTAGCACAGATACGCAGTATTTT
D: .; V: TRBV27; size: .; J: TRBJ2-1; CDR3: CASTPNTVNEQFF; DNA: TGTGCCAGCACCCCTAATACAGTCAATGAGCAGTTCTTC
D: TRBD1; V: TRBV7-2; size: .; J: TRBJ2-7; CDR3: CASSLEGQGLAYEQYF; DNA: TGTGCCAGCAGCTTAGAAGGACAGGGGCTAGCCTACGAGCAGTACTTC
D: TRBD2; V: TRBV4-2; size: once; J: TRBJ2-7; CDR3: CASSQEWTSGHHSYEQYF; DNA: TGTGCCAGCAGCCAAGAATGGACTAGCGGGCATCACTCCTACGAGCAGTACTTC
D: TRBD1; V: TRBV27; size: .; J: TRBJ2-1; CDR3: CASSPGQVNNEQFF; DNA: TGTGCCAGCAGCCCGGGACAGGTTAACAATGAGCAGTTCTTC
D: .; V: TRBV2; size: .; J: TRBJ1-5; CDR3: CASSDLFQPQHF; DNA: TGTGCCAGCAGTGACCTTTTTCAGCCCCAGCATTTT
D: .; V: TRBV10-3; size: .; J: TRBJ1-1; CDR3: CATGGQNTEAFF; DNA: TGTGCCACCGGCGGGCAGAACACTGAAGCTTTCTTT
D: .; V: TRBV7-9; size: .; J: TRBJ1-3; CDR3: CASTLSQGDTIYF; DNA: TGTGCCAGCACCCTCTCCCAGGGTGACACCATATATTTT
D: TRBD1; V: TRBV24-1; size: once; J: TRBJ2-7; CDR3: CATSDSGQGAGEQYF; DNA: TGTGCCACCAGTGATTCGGGACAGGGGGCCGGCGAGCAGTACTTC
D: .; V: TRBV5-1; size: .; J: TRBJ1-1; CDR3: CASSSTDTYTEAFF; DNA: TGCGCCAGCAGCTCAACAGACACCTACACTGAAGCTTTCTTT
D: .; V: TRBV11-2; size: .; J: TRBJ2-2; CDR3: CASSPSRGGELFF; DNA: TGTGCCAGCAGCCCTAGTAGGGGCGGGGAGCTGTTTTTT
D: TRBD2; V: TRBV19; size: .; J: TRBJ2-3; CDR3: CASRQAGGPTDTQYF; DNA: TGTGCCAGTAGACAGGCGGGGGGCCCCACAGATACGCAGTATTTT
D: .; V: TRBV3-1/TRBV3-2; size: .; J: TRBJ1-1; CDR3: CASSQLSGLAFF; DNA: TGTGCCAGCAGCCAATTGTCAGGTCTAGCTTTCTTT
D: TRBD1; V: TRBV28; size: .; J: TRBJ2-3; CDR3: CTSSSGTGVTDTQYF; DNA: TGTACCAGCAGTTCCGGGACAGGGGTCACAGATACGCAGTATTTT
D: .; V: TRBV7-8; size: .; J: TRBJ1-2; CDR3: CASSLAWEVKDSGNYGYTF; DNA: TGTGCCAGCAGCTTAGCGTGGGAGGTTAAAGATTCAGGGAACTATGGCTACACCTTC
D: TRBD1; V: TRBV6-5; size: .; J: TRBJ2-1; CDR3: CASSPRGPEYNEQFF; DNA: TGTGCCAGCAGTCCCAGGGGGCCGGAATACAATGAGCAGTTCTTC
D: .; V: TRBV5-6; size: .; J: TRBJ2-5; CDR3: CASSKLAIGTAGRETQYF; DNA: TGTGCCAGCAGCAAATTGGCCATAGGGACTGCCGGCAGAGAGACCCAGTACTTC
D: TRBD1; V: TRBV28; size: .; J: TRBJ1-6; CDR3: CASTTGEAKKGPLHF; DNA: TGTGCCAGTACGACAGGGGAAGCGAAAAAAGGGCCCCTCCACTTT
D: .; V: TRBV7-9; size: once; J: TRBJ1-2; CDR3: CASSFHLVPADYGYTF; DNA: TGTGCCAGCAGTTTTCACCTAGTCCCTGCGGACTATGGCTACACCTTC
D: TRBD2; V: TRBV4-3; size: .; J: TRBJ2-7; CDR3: CASSQQRGGYEQYF; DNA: TGCGCCAGCAGCCAGCAGCGGGGGGGATACGAGCAGTACTTC
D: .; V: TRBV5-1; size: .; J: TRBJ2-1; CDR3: CASSLSSLNYNEQFF; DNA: TGCGCCAGCAGCTTAAGTAGCTTGAACTACAATGAGCAGTTCTTC
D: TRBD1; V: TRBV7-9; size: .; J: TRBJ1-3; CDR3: CASSHQQRDRWSGNTIYF; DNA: TGTGCCAGCAGCCACCAGCAAAGGGACAGGTGGTCTGGAAACACCATATATTTT
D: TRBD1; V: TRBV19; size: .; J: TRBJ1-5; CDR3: CASSPPIRGGAVQPQHF; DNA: TGTGCCAGTAGTCCCCCAATCCGAGGGGGCGCAGTTCAGCCCCAGCATTTT
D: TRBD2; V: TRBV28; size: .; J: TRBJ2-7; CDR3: CASSYLAGESKQYF; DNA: TGTGCCAGCAGTTATCTAGCGGGAGAATCAAAGCAGTACTTC
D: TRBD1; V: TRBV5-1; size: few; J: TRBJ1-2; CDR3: CASSPTGARVGGYTF; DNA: TGCGCCAGCAGCCCTACAGGGGCGAGGGTTGGTGGCTACACCTTC
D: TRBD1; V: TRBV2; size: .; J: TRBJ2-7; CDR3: CASSEGTGFGAYEQYF; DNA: TGTGCCAGCAGTGAAGGGACAGGGTTTGGGGCCTACGAGCAGTACTTC
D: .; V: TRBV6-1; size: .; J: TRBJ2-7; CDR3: CASSDPPESYEQYF; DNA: TGTGCCAGCAGTGATCCCCCAGAATCCTACGAGCAGTACTTC
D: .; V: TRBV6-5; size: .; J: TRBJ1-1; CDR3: CASSRESSNTEAFF; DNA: TGTGCCAGCAGCCGGGAGTCTTCGAACACTGAAGCTTTCTTT
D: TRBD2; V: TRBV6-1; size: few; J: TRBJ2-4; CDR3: CASSEASGRTSKNIQYF; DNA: TGTGCCAGCAGTGAAGCGAGCGGGAGGACTAGCAAAAACATTCAGTACTTC
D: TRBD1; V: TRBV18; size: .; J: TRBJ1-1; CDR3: CASSSGQTNTEAFF; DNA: TGTGCCAGCTCATCGGGACAGACTAACACTGAAGCTTTCTTT
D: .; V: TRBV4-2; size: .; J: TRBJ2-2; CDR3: CASSSSPMVDTGELFF; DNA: TGTGCCAGCAGTTCCTCCCCCATGGTAGACACCGGGGAGCTGTTTTTT
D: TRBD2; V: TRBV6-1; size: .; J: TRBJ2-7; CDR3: CASSELAGPYEQYF; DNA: TGTGCCAGCAGTGAACTAGCGGGACCCTACGAGCAGTACTTC